The rows below give T cell receptor beta chains drawn from one sample of a study of cytomegalovirus exposure and HLA in healthy donors. Here immunoSEQ multiplex PCR was the method, and the copy in TCRdb shows in-frame clones only, minus some. The table has about 180,000 clones, roughly 82% seen once. Sequencing was performed on PBMCs. Receptor source: a man aged 35 to 55 in good health and CMV-seronegative. CDR3s include the opening cysteine and the closing phenylalanine or tryptophan. The D gene is left open where the match is weak. Clone size is not always given. Where it is, it says once, few, many or a class for expanded clones.

J gene	D gene	V gene	clone size	CDR3 protein	CDR3 DNA
TRBJ2-2	TRBD2	TRBV2	once	CASSAGTRGTGELFF	TGTGCCAGCAGTGCCGGGACTAGAGGCACCGGGGAGCTGTTTTTT
TRBJ2-2	NA	TRBV19	few	CASAGWTRGAGELFF	TGTGCCAGCGCTGGCTGGACACGCGGCGCCGGGGAGCTGTTTTTT
TRBJ2-7	TRBD1	TRBV6-1	NA	CASSEPLGQAYEQYF	TGTGCCAGCAGTGAACCCCTCGGACAGGCCTACGAGCAGTACTTC
TRBJ2-5	NA	TRBV18	NA	CASSPALKETQYF	TGTGCCAGCTCACCGGCCCTCAAAGAGACCCAGTACTTC
TRBJ1-2	NA	TRBV18	NA	CASSPGGLYGYTF	TGTGCCAGCTCTCCCGGGGGTCTTTATGGCTACACCTTC
TRBJ2-5	NA	TRBV5-1	few	CASSLALGGETQYF	TGCGCCAGCAGCTTGGCCTTGGGCGGGGAGACCCAGTACTTC
TRBJ2-1	NA	TRBV11-2	NA	CASSFLGNEQFF	TGTGCCAGCAGCTTTCTAGGCAATGAGCAGTTCTTC
TRBJ2-4	NA	TRBV11-2	once	CASSLMVARGYSIQYF	TGTGCTTCAAGCTTAATGGTAGCGAGGGGGTATAGCATTCAGTACTTC
TRBJ1-5	NA	TRBV28	few	CASSPPIGPQHF	TGTGCCAGCAGCCCCCCGATCGGGCCCCAGCATTTT
TRBJ1-1	NA	TRBV10-2	NA	CASSAAGRNTEAFF	TGCGCCAGCAGTGCGGCAGGTCGGAACACTGAAGCTTTCTTT
TRBJ2-1	TRBD2	TRBV4-2	NA	CASSQGYSGGHDYNEQFF	TGTGCCAGCAGCCAAGGGTATAGCGGGGGACATGACTACAATGAGCAGTTCTTC
TRBJ2-3	NA	TRBV9	NA	CASSVRTREGGTQYF	TGTGCCAGCAGCGTCCGGACTAGAGAGGGGGGTACGCAGTATTTT
TRBJ1-3	NA	TRBV2	NA	CASSRGSGNTIYF	TGTGCCAGCAGCCGCGGCTCTGGAAACACCATATATTTT
TRBJ2-3	NA	TRBV2	once	CASSEWQGTDTQYF	TGTGCCAGCAGTGAATGGCAAGGCACAGATACGCAGTATTTT
TRBJ2-7	NA	TRBV5-4	NA	CASSSGIGTQYEQYF	TGTGCCAGCAGTTCGGGCATTGGGACTCAGTACGAGCAGTACTTC
TRBJ2-2	TRBD1	TRBV4-3	NA	CASSQEASGGLWAGELFF	TGCGCCAGCAGCCAAGAGGCGTCAGGGGGATTATGGGCCGGGGAGCTGTTTTTT
TRBJ2-5	TRBD2	TRBV18	once	CASSQPSLAGGETQYF	TGTGCCAGCTCACAGCCCTCACTAGCGGGCGGAGAGACCCAGTACTTC
TRBJ1-1	TRBD1	TRBV27	NA	CASSPDRGNTEAFF	TGTGCCAGCAGTCCCGACAGGGGGAACACTGAAGCTTTCTTT
TRBJ1-1	TRBD1	TRBV4-1	NA	CASSQGGFRRGRSAFF	TGCGCCAGCAGCCAAGGTGGTTTCCGCAGGGGGCGGTCGGCTTTCTTT
TRBJ1-2	NA	TRBV4-3	NA	CASSQDSGWIYGYTF	TGCGCCAGCAGCCAAGATTCGGGTTGGATCTATGGCTACACCTTC
TRBJ2-7	NA	TRBV2	few	CASEDVGGYEQYF	TGTGCCAGCGAGGACGTGGGGGGCTACGAGCAGTACTTC
TRBJ1-2	TRBD1	TRBV28	NA	CASSSTGVGYTF	TGTGCCAGCAGTTCTACAGGGGTGGGCTACACCTTC
TRBJ1-2	NA	TRBV5-6	once	CASSGGGGYTF	TGTGCCAGCAGCGGGGGGGGTGGCTACACCTTC
TRBJ1-4	TRBD1	TRBV28	few	CASSSAGTGEEKLFF	TGTGCCAGCAGTTCAGCCGGGACAGGGGAAGAAAAACTGTTTTTT
TRBJ2-7	NA	TRBV18	once	CASSPGERHEQYF	TGTGCCAGCTCACCGGGAGAACGCCACGAGCAGTACTTC
TRBJ2-7	NA	TRBV6-6	NA	CASSQTGSYEQYF	TGTGCCAGCAGTCAAACAGGGTCCTACGAGCAGTACTTC
TRBJ2-2	TRBD2	TRBV2	NA	CASKLSGVNTGELFF	TGTGCCAGCAAATTGAGCGGGGTTAACACCGGGGAGCTGTTTTTT
TRBJ2-2	NA	TRBV30	NA	CASTSLRGIMKTGELFF	TGTGCCTCTACGTCTCTCCGGGGGATAATGAAAACCGGGGAGCTGTTTTTT
TRBJ2-1	TRBD1	TRBV2	NA	CASKGTAPYNEQFF	TGTGCCAGCAAGGGGACAGCCCCCTACAATGAGCAGTTCTTC
TRBJ2-2	NA	TRBV7-2	NA	CASSLRSQGTGELFF	TGTGCCAGCAGCTTAAGGTCCCAGGGCACCGGGGAGCTGTTTTTT
TRBJ2-7	TRBD2	TRBV2	NA	CASMTSGGSSSYEQYF	TGTGCCAGCATGACTAGCGGGGGGTCTAGCTCCTACGAGCAGTACTTC
TRBJ2-7	NA	TRBV6-5	NA	CASSSTSGDEQYF	TGTGCCAGCAGTTCCACATCGGGGGACGAGCAGTACTTC
TRBJ2-1	TRBD2	TRBV9	few	CASSVGGVLAGSYNEQFF	TGTGCCAGCAGCGTAGGTGGGGTTCTAGCGGGAAGCTACAATGAGCAGTTCTTC
TRBJ1-5	NA	TRBV28	few	CASTPSGREGQPQHF	TGTGCCAGCACCCCCTCGGGACGGGAGGGCCAGCCCCAGCATTTT
TRBJ1-4	TRBD1	TRBV14	NA	CASSQEDRRHEKLFF	TGTGCCAGCAGCCAAGAGGACAGGCGCCATGAAAAACTGTTTTTT
TRBJ2-7	NA	TRBV28	NA	CASSESRWDFNSYEQYF	TGTGCCAGCAGTGAGTCGCGCTGGGACTTTAATTCCTACGAGCAGTACTTC
TRBJ2-6	TRBD2	TRBV2	NA	CASSEGLAGDPWSGANVLTF	TGTGCCAGCAGTGAGGGACTAGCGGGAGATCCTTGGTCTGGGGCCAACGTCCTGACTTTC
TRBJ2-5	NA	TRBV5-4	NA	CASSFRAGVGETQYF	TGTGCCAGCAGCTTTCGAGCAGGGGTAGGGGAGACCCAGTACTTC
TRBJ2-1	TRBD2	TRBV28	NA	CASSSRLAWGNEQFF	TGTGCCAGCAGTTCCCGACTAGCGTGGGGCAATGAGCAGTTCTTC
TRBJ1-1	NA	TRBV10-1	NA	CASRGGRLNTEAFF	TGCGCCAGCAGGGGGGGACGTCTGAACACTGAAGCTTTCTTT
TRBJ2-3	TRBD2	TRBV5-1	NA	CASSLQRGADTQYF	TGCGCCAGCAGCTTACAGCGGGGGGCAGATACGCAGTATTTT
TRBJ2-7	NA	TRBV5-8	NA	CASTLVRYEQYF	TGTGCCAGCACCCTTGTCCGCTACGAGCAGTACTTC
TRBJ2-2	TRBD2	TRBV27	NA	CASSRPYAGGPGTGELFF	TGTGCCAGCAGTCGCCCGTATGCGGGGGGGCCGGGCACCGGGGAGCTGTTTTTT
TRBJ2-2	NA	TRBV5-1	NA	CASSVQGSGELFF	TGCGCCAGCAGCGTACAGGGATCCGGGGAGCTGTTTTTT
TRBJ1-5	NA	TRBV7-2	NA	CASSLSPGALTQHF	TGTGCCAGCAGCTTATCCCCAGGGGCCCTTACCCAGCATTTT
TRBJ1-2	NA	TRBV20-1	NA	CSARQGYGYTF	TGCAGTGCTAGACAGGGCTATGGCTACACCTTC
TRBJ1-1	TRBD1	TRBV7-8	once	CASLLQLTGMNTEAFF	TGTGCCAGCCTCCTCCAATTGACAGGGATGAACACTGAAGCTTTCTTT
TRBJ1-1	TRBD1	TRBV7-2	NA	CASRSGTGFVSFGNTEAFF	TGTGCCTCCAGGTCCGGGACAGGGTTTGTTAGTTTCGGAAACACTGAAGCTTTCTTT
TRBJ2-7	TRBD1	TRBV4-1	NA	CASSLGQGFDEQYF	TGCGCCAGCAGCCTGGGACAGGGTTTTGACGAGCAGTACTTC
TRBJ2-7	NA	TRBV5-1	NA	CASSKGQSGVGEQYF	TGCGCCAGCAGCAAAGGACAGTCAGGTGTGGGCGAGCAGTACTTC
TRBJ2-6	TRBD1	TRBV7-2	NA	CASSADSGGAGANVLTF	TGTGCCAGCAGCGCAGATTCAGGGGGCGCTGGGGCCAACGTCCTGACTTTC
TRBJ2-5	TRBD1	TRBV7-2	NA	CASSFKGARIGETQYF	TGTGCCAGCAGCTTCAAGGGGGCCAGAATCGGGGAGACCCAGTACTTC